This entry lists 17 T cell receptor beta chains sequenced from one sample in a study of T cells in localized non-small cell lung cancer. Method: immunoSEQ multiplex PCR; TCRdb's copy keeps in-frame clones and lacks some. The repertoire includes tens of thousands of clones, roughly 85% of them detected once, and about 4.8% sits in the top ten. Sequencing used peripheral blood, obtained before any cancer treatment. Every receptor here comes from a woman aged 40 to 75 with stage I lung adenocarcinoma.

In its sample, this clone was seen once. The chain joins TRBV10-1 to TRBJ1-1; the D is unclear. Per germline, CDR1 WNHNN and CDR2 SYGVQD (reference sequence). The germline V and J ends were trimmed by 6 bases and 6 bases, with 17 bases remaining between them. The CDR3 contains 14 residues. This CDR3 is CASRSGPEGSEAFF. The CDR3 nucleotides are TGCGCCAGCAGGTCGGGTCCCGAGGGTTCTGAAGCTTTCTTT.

This chain joins TRBV2 and TRBJ2-5, with D perhaps TRBD1 (6 bases). V shed 8 bases and J shed 1 base, with 8 bases lying between them. CDR3 length equals 12 residues. CDR1 and CDR2 (germline): SNHLY, FYNNEI. The chain's CDR3 is CASQGGQETQYF. CDR3 in DNA: TGTGCCAGCCAAGGGGGCCAAGAGACCCAGTACTTC.

This sequence joins TRBV6-5 and TRBJ1-1; a weak D match, TRBD1 (6 bases). The CDR3 is 12 residues long. Trimming pared 6 bases from V and 3 bases from J, leaving 8 bases between. CDR1 is MNHEY, CDR2 SVGAGI, per germline. In DNA form, the CDR3 reads TGTGCCAGCAGCCAGGGGCACACTGAAGCTTTCTTT. Residues: CASSQGHTEAFF.

The CDR3 bases are TGTGCCAGCAGCCCTCTCCCGGGGAGCGAGCAGTACTTC. It translates to CASSPLPGSEQYF. The chain uses TRBV14 and TRBJ2-7, with a possible D match to TRBD2 (5 bases). The CDR3 is 13 residues long. V was pared by 4 bases and J by 6 bases, with 13 bases between. Germline CDR1 reads SGHDN; CDR2 reads FVKESK.

The genes are TRBV15 and TRBJ1-3; D perhaps matches TRBD1 (6 bases). CDR1 is LNHNV and CDR2 is YYDKDF in the germline V gene (reference sequence). Trimming shortened V by 11 bases and J by 5 bases, and 22 bases separated the two germline ends. The CDR3 runs 15 residues. The CDR3 region has the DNA TGTGCCGCGCGACCGGGACACATTCTTAGAAACACCATATATTTT. Its protein is CAARPGHILRNTIYF.

The chain has TRBV5-1 and TRBJ2-2, with TRBD2 matching 7 bases. CDR1 is SGHRS, CDR2 YFSETQ, per germline. Trimming took 0 bases from V and 1 from J; bases not matched to a gene: 0. This CDR3 contains 15 residues. For the CDR3, the DNA is TGCGCCAGCAGCTTGGCGGGGGGGAACACCGGGGAGCTGTTTTTT. This encodes CASSLAGGNTGELFF. Full variable domain (outside the CDR3, taken from reference TRBV5-1 and TRBJ2-2): KAGVTQTPRYLIKTRGQQVTLSCSPISGHRSVSWYQQTPGQGLQFLFEYFSETQRNKGNFPGRFSGRQFSNSRSEMNVSTLELGDSALYLCASSLAGGNTGELFFGEGSRLTVL.

The V gene is TRBV29-1, the J gene TRBJ1-1; D is undetermined. The CDR3 is made up of 10 amino acids. V was clipped by 5 bases and J by 8 bases, with 9 bases between them. Germline values: CDR1 SQVTM, CDR2 ANQGSEA. CDR3 protein: CSVFNLEAFF. In DNA form, the CDR3 reads TGCAGCGTTTTTAACCTCGAAGCTTTCTTT.

The chain carries TRBV4-3 and TRBJ2-5; no firm D call. CDR3 length: 14 residues. Germline lookup yields CDR1 LGHNA and CDR2 YSLEER. Trimming took 0 bases from V and 5 from J, leaving 10 bases between them. CDR3 sequence reads: CASSQDGVAETQYF. The CDR3 bases are TGCGCCAGCAGCCAAGATGGGGTGGCTGAGACCCAGTACTTC.

This chain joins TRBV7-9 and TRBJ1-1, with D unresolved. Germline CDR1 is SEHNR and CDR2 is FQNEAQ (reference sequence). V lost 1 base to trimming and J lost 10 bases, with 7 bases between them. The CDR3 sequence is 11 residues long. CDR3 region: CASSLDWLAFF. The CDR3 DNA sequence: TGTGCCAGCAGCTTAGATTGGCTAGCTTTCTTT.

The J gene is TRBJ2-1, the V gene TRBV19; 9 bases are shared with TRBD2. The CDR3 has 15 amino acids. Germline V gene sequence: CDR1 LNHDA, CDR2 SQIVND (reference sequence). Trimming took 8 bases from V and 10 from J; bases not matched to a gene: 15. CDR3 amino acids: CASSTLAGSFGEQFF. Written as DNA, the CDR3 is TGTGCCAGTTCGACCCTAGCGGGGTCCTTCGGGGAGCAGTTCTTC.

The genes are TRBV7-2 and TRBJ1-4, with unresolved D. The CDR3 consists of 14 residues. Between the trimmed V and J ends, which lost 4 bases and 5 bases, there was a span of 11 bases. Germline CDR1 reads SGHTA; CDR2 reads FQGNSA. The CDR3 DNA sequence: TGTGCCAGCAGCTCGGAGCTCGGGAATGAAAAACTGTTTTTT. As protein: CASSSELGNEKLFF.

The chain joins TRBV4-3 to TRBJ1-4, with D unresolved. The CDR3 consists of 15 residues. Trimming took off 2 bases at V and 3 bases at J, with 10 bases between the two ends. Per the germline V gene, CDR1 is LGHNA and CDR2 is YSLEER. The CDR3 coding sequence is TGCGCCAGCAGCCAAATAGCAAGACCTAATGAAAAACTGTTTTTT. Amino acids: CASSQIARPNEKLFF.

The chain employs TRBV30 and TRBJ2-7, with 9 bases fitting TRBD2. Germline CDR1 reads GTSNPN; CDR2 reads SVGIG (reference sequence). The CDR3 covers 13 residues. The J segment lost 2 bases and the V segment lost 4 bases, leaving 3 bases of the junction unmatched. CDR3 protein: CAWTSGVAYEQYF. In DNA, the CDR3 is TGTGCCTGGACTAGCGGGGTCGCCTACGAGCAGTACTTC.

The rearrangement joins TRBV5-1 to TRBJ1-2; tentative D call: TRBD1 (5 bases). Trimming removed 4 bases at V and 0 bases at J, with 13 bases between. The germline V gene encodes CDR1 SGHRS and CDR2 YFSETQ. CDR3 length: 15 amino acids. The CDR3 DNA is TGCGCCAGCAGCCTGGGCGGGACGTCTAACTATGGCTACACCTTC. Residues: CASSLGGTSNYGYTF.

The chain links TRBV10-1 to TRBJ2-4; tentative D call: TRBD1 (6 bases). Between the trimmed V and J ends, which lost 6 bases and 2 bases, there was a span of 8 bases. Germline V gene lookup returns CDR1 WNHNN and CDR2 SYGVQD (reference sequence). This CDR3 spans 13 amino acids. CDR3 nucleotides: TGCGCCAGCAGCGGACAGACCAAAAACATTCAGTACTTC. Protein sequence: CASSGQTKNIQYF.

V gene TRBV7-9 combines with J gene TRBJ2-3; 9 bases are a match to TRBD1. This CDR3 has 13 amino acids. With 0 bases clipped from V and 11 bases from J, the junction kept 3 bases outside the gene matches. Germline V gene data show CDR1 as SEHNR and CDR2 as FQNEAQ (reference sequence). The CDR3 loop is CASSLAGTGKQYF. The CDR3, as DNA: TGTGCCAGCAGCTTAGCGGGGACAGGGAAGCAGTATTTT.

The chain recombines TRBV5-5 with TRBJ2-2; D is ambiguous. CDR1 is SGHKS and CDR2 is YYEKEE in the germline V gene (reference sequence). The CDR3 is 16 amino acids. The ends were cut back, 1 base at V and 7 bases at J, with 17 bases in the middle. CDR3 sequence (DNA): TGTGCCAGCAGCTTGCTAGGGCAGACCCGCGACGGGGAGCTGTTTTTT. Translating gives CASSLLGQTRDGELFF.